A selection of T cell receptor beta chains follows, all from one sample in a study of blood T cell repertoires in COVID-19. Only in-frame clones appear in the TCRdb table, and some are missing; sequencing was by immunoSEQ multiplex PCR. Of 150,000 to 200,000 clones in the sample, 84% were seen once. Sequencing was performed on peripheral blood. These receptors were collected from a man aged 25-40 years with active or convalescent COVID-19. The CDR3 runs from the conserved cysteine through the conserved F or W. The D gene is left open where the match is weak. For some rows the clone size is stated as once, few or many, or as a class when expanded; others skip it.

size,D,V,J,CDR3,DNA
.,.,TRBV20-1,TRBJ2-7,CSASRAGQGHYEQYF,TGCAGTGCCAGTCGGGCTGGTCAGGGGCATTACGAGCAGTACTTC
.,TRBD1,TRBV2,TRBJ1-4,CASIPGQFNEKLFF,TGTGCCAGCATTCCGGGACAGTTTAATGAAAAACTGTTTTTT
.,TRBD1,TRBV24-1,TRBJ2-3,CATSDQTGAQSEDTQYF,TGTGCCACCAGTGACCAGACAGGGGCCCAAAGCGAAGATACGCAGTATTTT
.,.,TRBV24-1,TRBJ2-3,CATSDWQVPDTQYF,TGTGCCACCAGTGATTGGCAGGTGCCAGATACGCAGTATTTT
.,TRBD1,TRBV5-4,TRBJ1-6,CASSQGQTFNSPLHF,TGTGCCAGCAGCCAGGGACAGACTTTTAATTCACCCCTCCACTTT
.,.,TRBV7-8,TRBJ2-3,CASSPQNTDTQYF,TGTGCCAGCAGCCCCCAGAATACAGATACGCAGTATTTT
once,TRBD1,TRBV30,TRBJ1-6,CAWREMTGGDAPLHF,TGTGCCTGGAGGGAGATGACAGGGGGAGATGCACCCCTCCACTTT
.,.,TRBV13,TRBJ2-7,CASSLRDTKGVF,TGTGCCAGCAGCTTACGGGATACTAAAGGTGTATTC
many,TRBD1,TRBV18,TRBJ2-2,CASPKGQENTGELFF,TGTGCCAGCCCAAAGGGACAGGAGAACACCGGGGAGCTGTTTTTT
.,TRBD2,TRBV7-8,TRBJ2-3,CASSSLAGPTDTQYF,TGTGCCAGCAGCTCACTAGCGGGGCCCACAGATACGCAGTATTTT
.,TRBD1,TRBV11-2,TRBJ2-5,CASSLDLGRGRPQETQYF,TGTGCCAGCAGCTTAGATCTCGGCAGGGGGCGCCCCCAAGAGACCCAGTACTTC
.,.,TRBV19,TRBJ1-1,CASSINKGVAEAFF,TGTGCCAGTAGTATCAATAAGGGGGTCGCTGAAGCTTTCTTT
many,.,TRBV7-9,TRBJ2-3,CASVDGSSTDTQYF,TGTGCCAGCGTCGACGGGTCCAGCACAGATACGCAGTATTTT
.,.,TRBV19,TRBJ1-5,CASSMKGGSSNQPQHF,TGTGCCAGTAGTATGAAAGGGGGTTCCAGCAATCAGCCCCAGCATTTT
.,TRBD1,TRBV7-9,TRBJ1-6,CASSASSGGGNSPLHF,TGTGCCAGCAGCGCAAGCTCAGGGGGCGGTAATTCACCCCTCCACTTT
.,.,TRBV4-1,TRBJ1-5,CASSQDNTVSNQPQHF,TGCGCCAGCAGCCAAGATAATACGGTTAGCAATCAGCCCCAGCATTTT
.,.,TRBV27,TRBJ2-3,CASSTAFRAGVRDTQYF,TGTGCCAGCAGTACCGCTTTCAGAGCAGGCGTGAGAGATACGCAGTATTTT
.,TRBD1,TRBV5-1,TRBJ2-5,CASSFEGALRVSETQYF,TGCGCCAGCAGCTTTGAGGGGGCGCTAAGGGTTTCTGAGACCCAGTACTTC
.,TRBD2,TRBV19,TRBJ2-3,CASSIDRGGPTDTQYF,TGTGCCAGTAGTATAGATCGCGGGGGGCCCACAGATACGCAGTATTTT
.,TRBD1,TRBV18,TRBJ1-4,CASSGQGTTNEKLFF,TGTGCCAGCTCCGGACAGGGGACAACTAATGAAAAACTGTTTTTT
.,TRBD2,TRBV12-5,TRBJ2-7,CASGLPGLDSYEQYF,TGTGCTAGTGGTTTGCCGGGACTAGACTCTTACGAGCAGTACTTC
.,.,TRBV2,TRBJ1-6,CASSENRGSYNSPLHF,TGTGCCAGCAGTGAAAATAGGGGCTCCTATAATTCACCCCTCCACTTT
.,.,TRBV27,TRBJ1-6,CASQGGRNSPLHF,TGTGCCTCCCAGGGAGGGAGAAATTCACCCCTCCACTTT
.,TRBD1,TRBV7-9,TRBJ2-5,CASSRPGQQETQYF,TGTGCCAGCAGCCGACCGGGACAGCAAGAGACCCAGTACTTC
.,.,TRBV10-3,TRBJ2-5,CAIGLEETQYF,TGTGCCATCGGTCTAGAAGAGACCCAGTACTTC
.,TRBD1,TRBV28,TRBJ2-7,CASRPWTGPYEQYF,TGTGCCAGCAGACCCTGGACAGGGCCCTACGAGCAGTACTTC
.,.,TRBV6-5,TRBJ1-4,CASSYSFSGQGEKLFF,TGTGCCAGCAGTTACTCGTTTTCAGGGCAAGGGGAAAAACTGTTTTTT
.,TRBD2,TRBV29-1,TRBJ2-5,CSALVGGLAGGAETQYF,TGCAGCGCTCTCGTCGGAGGGCTAGCGGGGGGGGCGGAGACCCAGTACTTC
once,TRBD1,TRBV19,TRBJ1-6,CASAQGAMPYNSPLHF,TGTGCCAGTGCCCAGGGGGCGATGCCCTATAATTCACCCCTCCACTTT
.,TRBD1,TRBV14,TRBJ1-6,CASSQDPAGGSYNSPLHF,TGTGCCAGCAGCCAAGACCCCGCAGGGGGCTCCTATAATTCACCCCTCCACTTT